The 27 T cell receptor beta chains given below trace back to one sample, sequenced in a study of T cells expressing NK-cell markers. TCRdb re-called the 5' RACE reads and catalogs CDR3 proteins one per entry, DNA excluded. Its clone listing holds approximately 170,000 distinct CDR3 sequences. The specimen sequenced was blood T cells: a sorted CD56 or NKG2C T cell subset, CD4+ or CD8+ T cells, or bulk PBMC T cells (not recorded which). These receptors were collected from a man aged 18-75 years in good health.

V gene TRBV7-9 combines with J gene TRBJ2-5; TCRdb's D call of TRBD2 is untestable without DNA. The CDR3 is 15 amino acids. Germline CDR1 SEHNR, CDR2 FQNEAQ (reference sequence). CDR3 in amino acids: CASSFGLAGEETQYF.

The CDR3 loop is CASSPLEGQGNEQFF. The chain has TRBV27 and TRBJ2-1; TCRdb proposes TRBD1, but this gene call is untestable without DNA. Germline V gives CDR1 MNHEY, CDR2 SMNVEV (reference sequence). The CDR3 has 15 amino acids.

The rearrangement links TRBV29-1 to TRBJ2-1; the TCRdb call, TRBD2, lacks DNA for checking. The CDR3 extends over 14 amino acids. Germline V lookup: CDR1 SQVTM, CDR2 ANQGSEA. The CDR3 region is CSVEGRGALDEQFF.

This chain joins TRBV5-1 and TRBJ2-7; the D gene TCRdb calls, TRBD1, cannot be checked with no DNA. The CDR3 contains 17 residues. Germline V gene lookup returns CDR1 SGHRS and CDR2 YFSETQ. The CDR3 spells CASSLRNRGPPTYEQYF.

The CDR3 loop reads CASSPSGPGKGRETQYF. The chain joins TRBV4-2 to TRBJ2-5; the D call from TCRdb, TRBD1, cannot be confirmed without DNA. This CDR3 comprises 17 residues. Germline lookup yields CDR1 LGHNA and CDR2 YNFKEQ.

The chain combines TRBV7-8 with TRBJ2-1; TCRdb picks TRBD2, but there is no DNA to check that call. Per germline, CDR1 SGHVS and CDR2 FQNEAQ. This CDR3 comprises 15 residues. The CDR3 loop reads CASSFTSGGLNEQFF.

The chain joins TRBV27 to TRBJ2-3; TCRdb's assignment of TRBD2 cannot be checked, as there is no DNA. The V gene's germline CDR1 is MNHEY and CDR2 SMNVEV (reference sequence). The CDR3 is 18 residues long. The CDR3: CARHPGTSPGGSTDTQYF.

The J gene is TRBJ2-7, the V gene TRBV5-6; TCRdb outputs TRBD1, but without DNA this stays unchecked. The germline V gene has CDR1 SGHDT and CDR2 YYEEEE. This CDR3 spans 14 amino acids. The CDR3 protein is CASSLSPGSHEQYF.

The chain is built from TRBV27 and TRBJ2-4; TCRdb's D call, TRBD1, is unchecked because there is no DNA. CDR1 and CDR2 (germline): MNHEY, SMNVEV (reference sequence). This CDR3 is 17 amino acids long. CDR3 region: CASSLSARGTVVNIQYF.

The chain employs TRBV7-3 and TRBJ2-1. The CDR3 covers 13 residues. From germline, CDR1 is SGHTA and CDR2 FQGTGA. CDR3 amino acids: CASSLLVDGEQFF.

The CDR3 spells CASSRSDYTGVEQYF. The chain is built from TRBV7-9 and TRBJ2-7; the TCRdb call, TRBD1, lacks DNA for checking. In germline, CDR1 is SEHNR, CDR2 FQNEAQ (reference sequence). The CDR3 is 15 residues long.

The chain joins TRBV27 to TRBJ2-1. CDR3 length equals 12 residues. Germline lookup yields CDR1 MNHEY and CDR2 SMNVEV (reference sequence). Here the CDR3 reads CASGKSGNEQFF.

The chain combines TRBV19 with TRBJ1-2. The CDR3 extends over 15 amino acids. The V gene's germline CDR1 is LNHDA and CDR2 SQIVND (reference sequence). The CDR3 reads CASSTPRGLHYGYTF.

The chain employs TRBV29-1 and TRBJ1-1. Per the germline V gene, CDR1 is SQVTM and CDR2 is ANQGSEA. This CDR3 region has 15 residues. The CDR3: CSVRRDPDLNTEAFF.

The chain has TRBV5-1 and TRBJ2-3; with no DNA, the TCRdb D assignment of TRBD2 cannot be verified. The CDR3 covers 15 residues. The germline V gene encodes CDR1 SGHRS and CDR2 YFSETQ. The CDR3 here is CASSPGLGSTDTQYF. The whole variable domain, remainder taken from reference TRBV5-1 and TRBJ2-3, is KAGVTQTPRYLIKTRGQQVTLSCSPISGHRSVSWYQQTPGQGLQFLFEYFSETQRNKGNFPGRFSGRQFSNSRSEMNVSTLELGDSALYLCASSPGLGSTDTQYFGPGTRLTVL.

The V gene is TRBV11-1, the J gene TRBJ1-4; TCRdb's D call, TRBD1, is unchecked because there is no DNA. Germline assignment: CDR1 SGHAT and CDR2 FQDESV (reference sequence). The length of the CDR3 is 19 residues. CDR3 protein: CASSFSPGTGGSANEKLFF.

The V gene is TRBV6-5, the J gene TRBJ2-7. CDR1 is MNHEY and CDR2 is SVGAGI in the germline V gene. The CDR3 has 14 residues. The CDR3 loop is CASRTGGRSYEQYF.

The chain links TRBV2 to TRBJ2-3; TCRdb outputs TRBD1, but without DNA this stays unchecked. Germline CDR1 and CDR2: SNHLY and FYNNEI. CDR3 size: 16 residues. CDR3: CASSIPTGYFTDTQYF.

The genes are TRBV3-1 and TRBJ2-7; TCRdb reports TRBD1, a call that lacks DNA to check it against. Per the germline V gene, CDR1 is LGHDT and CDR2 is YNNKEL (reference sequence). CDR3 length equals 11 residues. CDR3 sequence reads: CATGVSYEQYF.

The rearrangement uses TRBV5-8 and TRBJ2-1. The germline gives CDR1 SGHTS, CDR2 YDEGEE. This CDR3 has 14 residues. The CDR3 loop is CASERGSSYNEQFF. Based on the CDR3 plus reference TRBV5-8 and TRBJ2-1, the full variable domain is EAGVTQSPTHLIKTRGQQATLRCSPISGHTSVYWYQQALGLGLQFLLWYDEGEERNRGNFPPRFSGRQFPNYSSELNVNALELEDSALYLCASERGSSYNEQFFGPGTRLTVL.

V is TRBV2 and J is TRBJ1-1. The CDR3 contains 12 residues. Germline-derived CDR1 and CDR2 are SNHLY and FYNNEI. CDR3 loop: CASSGEYTEAFF.

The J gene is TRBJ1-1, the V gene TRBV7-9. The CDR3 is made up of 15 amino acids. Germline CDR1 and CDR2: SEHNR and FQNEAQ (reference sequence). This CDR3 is CASSAGGEWNTEAFF.

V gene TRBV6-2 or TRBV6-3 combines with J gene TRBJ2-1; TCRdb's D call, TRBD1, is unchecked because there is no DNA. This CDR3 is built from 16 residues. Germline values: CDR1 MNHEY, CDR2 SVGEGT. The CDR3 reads CASSYSVDRGYNEQFF.

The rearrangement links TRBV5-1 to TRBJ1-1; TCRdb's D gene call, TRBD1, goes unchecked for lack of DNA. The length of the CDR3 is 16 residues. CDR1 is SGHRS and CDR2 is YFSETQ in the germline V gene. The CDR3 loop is CASSLGTGLGSPEAFF.

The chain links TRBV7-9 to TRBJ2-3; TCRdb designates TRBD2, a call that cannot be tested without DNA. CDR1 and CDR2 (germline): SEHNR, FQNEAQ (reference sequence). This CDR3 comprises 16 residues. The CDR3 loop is CASSLRGGLVADTQYF.

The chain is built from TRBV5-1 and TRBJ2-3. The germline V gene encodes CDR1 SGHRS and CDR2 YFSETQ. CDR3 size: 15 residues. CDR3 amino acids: CASTTGRTSTDTQYF.

Here the CDR3 reads CASSGGPQETQYF. This chain uses TRBV12-3 or TRBV12-4 with TRBJ2-5; TCRdb proposes TRBD1, but this gene call is untestable without DNA. The length of the CDR3 is 13 residues.